This record covers a single TCR beta chain. The data are from a study of T cells in Graves' hyperthyroidism and ophthalmopathy. This CDR3 is 12 amino acids long. V dropped 4 bases and J dropped 12 bases, with 12 bases sitting between them. CDR1 ENHRY and CDR2 SYGVKD come from the germline V gene. The source material, RNA transcripts, was used to amplify TCR beta CDR3 regions. A set of HTBI primers served as the primers for a first-round RT-PCR of the TCR CDR3. TCRdb re-analysed the multiplex PCR reads in MiXCR, keeping a single row per CDR3 protein. The sample yields 450,000 to 700,000 distinct CDR3 sequences, about 45% seen once.

The clonotype was recovered from an adult woman with Graves' disease, either hyperthyroidism or ophthalmopathy (not recorded which). The material sequenced was peripheral blood or thyroid tissue (not recorded which). V and J are TRBV10-3 and TRBJ1-4, with D possibly being TRBD1 (5 bases). The CDR3 here is CAISGPLTELFF. The DNA for the CDR3 is TGTGCCATCAGTGGCCCCCTGACAGAACTGTTTTTT.